Each of the 19 T cell receptor beta chains below was sequenced from the same sample in a study of T cell changes during pregnancy in multiple sclerosis (dated by TCRdb to about 2019). Library creation used the immunoSEQ multiplex PCR assay. Imported from immuneACCESS, the table was reduced by TCRdb to in-frame sequences with V and J called. These copies leave out some clones; in studies compared against another copy, an unresolved V gene accounts for under half, and the cause of the remainder is not known. The sample includes fewer than 45,000 clones, with approximately 90% observed a single time. The ten largest clones capture 0.75% to 0.9% of the sample. The sample in question was CD4+ T cells from peripheral blood mononuclear cells, obtained after pregnancy. These receptor sequences come from a female donor in good health, enrolled as a control in a pregnancy study.

J is TRBJ1-6 and V is TRBV5-4; the match to TRBD1 covers 9 bases. The CDR3 loop spans 17 amino acids. V was pared by 3 bases and J by 3 bases, with 7 bases of the junction left unmatched. Germline loops: CDR1 SGHNT, CDR2 YYREEE (reference sequence). CDR3 in DNA: TGTGCCAGCAGCTCCGAGGACAGGGGAAACTATAATTCACCCCTCCACTTT. Its protein is CASSSEDRGNYNSPLHF.

This clone appeared once. The chain has TRBV6-4 and TRBJ2-3; D might be TRBD1 (6 bases). The CDR3 consists of 17 residues. Trimming stripped 7 bases from V and 4 bases from J, with 24 bases between. Per the germline V gene, CDR1 is MRHNA and CDR2 is SNTAGT. In DNA form, the CDR3 reads TGTGCCAGCATCCATCAGGGGAACCGGGGCCCCCCAGATACGCAGTATTTT. Translated, it gives CASIHQGNRGPPDTQYF.

This clone occurred once. The chain uses TRBV6-5 and TRBJ2-6; D may be TRBD1 (6 bases). V lost 6 bases and J lost 0, with 9 bases in between. This CDR3 has 15 residues. CDR1 is MNHEY, CDR2 SVGAGI, per germline. CDR3 sequence (DNA): TGTGCCAGCAGCCTGACAGGCTCTGGGGCCAACGTCCTGACTTTC. Its protein product is CASSLTGSGANVLTF.

The CDR3, as DNA: TGTGCCAGCAGTCCCCGGCTAGCGGGAGTGAGCAATGAGCAGTTCTTC. Translation gives CASSPRLAGVSNEQFF. The chain couples TRBV27 to TRBJ2-1; 10 bases are shared with TRBD2. The V segment lost 5 bases and the J segment 6 bases; nucleotides outside the gene matches: 10. CDR1 is MNHEY, CDR2 SMNVEV, per germline (reference sequence). The CDR3 totals 16 residues.

The chain employs TRBV28 and TRBJ1-6, with D uncertain. Germline CDR1 reads MDHEN; CDR2 reads SYDVKM. The CDR3 contains 14 residues. V was pared by 2 bases and J by 10 bases, with 12 bases between. The CDR3 bases are TGTGCCAGCAGTTTAATAGTCCCGCGGTCACCCCTCCACTTT. Translating gives CASSLIVPRSPLHF.

The chain links TRBV5-1 to TRBJ2-3; TRBD2 agrees at 9 bases. J was trimmed by 4 bases and V by 0 bases; bases with no gene match: 0. This CDR3 is built from 14 residues. The germline V gene encodes CDR1 SGHRS and CDR2 YFSETQ. CDR3 sequence reads: CASSLGGGADTQYF. In DNA, the CDR3 is TGCGCCAGCAGCTTGGGCGGGGGGGCAGATACGCAGTATTTT.

This rearrangement joins TRBV29-1 to TRBJ1-2, with a weak D call TRBD1 (6 bases). V lost 6 bases and J 0 bases, leaving 20 bases between the germline ends. CDR3 size: 16 residues. CDR1 is SQVTM and CDR2 is ANQGSEA in the germline V gene. The CDR3 DNA reads as TGCAGCGTAACCAGTCTCGAGGGGGGGGCTAACTATGGCTACACCTTC. Protein: CSVTSLEGGANYGYTF.

This chain links TRBV5-4 with TRBJ2-5, with 9 positions matching TRBD2. In germline, CDR1 is SGHNT, CDR2 YYREEE (reference sequence). CDR3 size: 15 residues. Germline trimming cut 1 base from V and 5 bases from J; bases unmatched to any gene: 6. The CDR3 here is CASSLRSGGTETQYF. The CDR3 nucleotides read TGTGCCAGCAGCTTGAGAAGCGGGGGGACGGAGACCCAGTACTTC.

The sample holds a few counts of this clone. V and J are TRBV28 and TRBJ2-7; 9 nucleotides align to TRBD1. The germline V gene has CDR1 MDHEN and CDR2 SYDVKM. CDR3 length: 18 residues. Trimming removed 6 bases from V and 3 bases from J; junction bases left unmatched: 18. CDR3 region: CASRGGDRDPQRLYEQYF. Written as DNA, the CDR3 is TGTGCCAGCAGGGGGGGGGACAGGGACCCCCAGAGGCTCTACGAGCAGTACTTC.

The CDR3 region has the DNA TGTGCCAGCACCAGGGTTGGCGAAAAACTGTTTTTT. This translates into CASTRVGEKLFF. The rearrangement links TRBV2 to TRBJ1-4, with D maybe TRBD1 (5 bases). The CDR3 runs to 12 residues. The V end lost 7 bases, the J end lost 8 bases, and 11 bases lay between the germline ends. The germline CDR1 and CDR2 sequences are SNHLY and FYNNEI.

The chain couples TRBV14 to TRBJ1-2; possibly TRBD1 for D (5 bases). The CDR3 runs to 16 residues. V lost 3 bases and J lost 0, with 14 bases in between. Germline values: CDR1 SGHDN, CDR2 FVKESK. This CDR3 reads CASSQKEGLANYGYTF. CDR3 nucleotides: TGTGCCAGCAGCCAGAAGGAGGGGCTAGCTAACTATGGCTACACCTTC.

This clone occurred a few times. V is TRBV19 and J is TRBJ2-5; D is undetermined. The CDR3 is 13 amino acids. V was cut by 6 bases and J by 1 base, with 9 bases left in between. In germline, CDR1 is LNHDA, CDR2 SQIVND (reference sequence). CDR3: CASSYTSQETQYF. In nucleotides, the CDR3 is TGTGCCAGTAGCTATACGAGCCAAGAGACCCAGTACTTC.

The J gene is TRBJ1-4, the V gene TRBV14; D gene uncertain. This CDR3 contains 13 residues. The V gene's germline CDR1 is SGHDN and CDR2 FVKESK. V shed 1 base and J shed 11 bases, with 11 bases lying between them. CDR3 DNA sequence: TGTGCCAGCAGCCAAGTACAGCTCGAGAAACTGTTTTTT. This translates into CASSQVQLEKLFF.

The chain has TRBV6-1 and TRBJ2-3, with TRBD2 identical over 7 bases. The CDR3 loop spans 13 amino acids. The V segment lost 3 bases and the J segment 4 bases; nucleotides outside the gene matches: 1. From germline, CDR1 is MNHNS and CDR2 SASEGT. DNA of the CDR3: TGTGCCAGCAGTGATGGACTAGCAGATACGCAGTATTTT. This gives the protein CASSDGLADTQYF.

This clone came up once. The chain combines TRBV5-5 with TRBJ1-1, with 10 bases that match TRBD1. The CDR3 is 15 residues long. With V trimmed by 3 bases and J by 4 bases, 6 bases remained unmatched. The germline CDR1 and CDR2 sequences are SGHKS and YYEKEE (reference sequence). This CDR3 is CASSSGTGVVTEAFF. In DNA form, the CDR3 reads TGTGCCAGCAGCTCCGGGACAGGGGTAGTCACTGAAGCTTTCTTT.

This chain links TRBV13 with TRBJ2-7; D uncertain. Trimming removed 5 bases from V and 6 bases from J, with 11 bases in between. The CDR3 spans 12 residues. Germline CDR1 PRHDT, CDR2 FYEKMQ (reference sequence). CDR3 coding DNA: TGTGCCAGCAGCCCGCGGTACGGCGAGCAGTACTTC. This sequence encodes CASSPRYGEQYF.

This chain links TRBV6-6 with TRBJ2-3; D uncertain. The CDR3 sequence is 16 residues long. The V end lost 2 bases, the J end lost 1 base, and 13 bases lay between the germline ends. Germline V CDR1 and CDR2: MNHNY, SVGAGI (reference sequence). The CDR3 region is CASSYGSLEGTDTQYF. The CDR3 coding sequence is TGTGCCAGCAGTTACGGCTCTCTCGAGGGCACAGATACGCAGTATTTT.

The rearrangement joins TRBV5-4 to TRBJ2-4, with 8 bases matching TRBD1. CDR1 SGHNT and CDR2 YYREEE come from the germline V gene (reference sequence). With 6 bases clipped from V and 12 bases from J, the junction kept 14 bases outside the gene matches. The CDR3 has 14 amino acids. The CDR3 loop is CASTSDREVWNQYF. CDR3 DNA: TGTGCCAGCACCTCGGACAGGGAGGTGTGGAATCAGTACTTC.

This chain joins TRBV7-3 and TRBJ1-1, with D perhaps TRBD1 (6 bases). Trimming took off 1 base at V and 6 bases at J, with 12 bases between the two ends. The CDR3 runs to 14 residues. Germline V gives CDR1 SGHTA, CDR2 FQGTGA. The CDR3 nucleotides are TGTGCCAGCAGCTTAATGGGGTCAGGGGCTGAAGCTTTCTTT. It codes for CASSLMGSGAEAFF.